This T cell receptor beta chain was observed in a study of liver allograft versus peripheral blood T cells. Study information: Liver transplant recipients had T cell receptor repertoires compared between transplanted liver and peripheral blood. Study-wide results and caveats: Intragraft T cell receptor repertoires of liver allografts were reportedly distinct from those in peripheral blood.

Germline CDR1 reads SEHNR; CDR2 reads FQNEAQ (reference sequence). Deletions cut 5 bases from V and 2 bases from J, with 8 bases between. The CDR3 has 13 amino acids. One entry per CDR3 protein results from TCRdb running MiXCR on the reads. The sample includes some 3,400 distinct CDR3 sequences, roughly 16% of them seen just once. Only a few counts were recorded for this clonotype. What it binds is unknown. This receptor was obtained from a human patient who had a liver transplant. Some T cells may arise from the graft donor. V usage is TRBV7-9 and J usage is TRBJ2-3; D is unresolved. CDR3 DNA sequence: TGTGCCAGCAGCCCGAGAGTCACAGATACGCAGTATTTT. Translated, it gives CASSPRVTDTQYF.